Shown below are 11 T cell receptor beta chains from a single sample sequenced in a study of tumor-infiltrating lymphocytes in primary liver carcinoma. Between roughly 17 and 31 mg of unsorted bulk tissue served as the source from which RNA and DNA were co-extracted. Making TCR beta cDNA involved 400 to 600 ng total RNA and a constant-region primer. Sequencing libraries for TCR beta derived from three nested multiplex PCR rounds that used slightly modified ARM-PCR. Investigators reported that the first two PCR rounds, at roughly 11 cycles each, used TRBV1-TRBV30 forward primers with a C-beta reverse primer. TCRdb fed the multiplex PCR reads into MiXCR, producing one record per CDR3 protein. The sample shows about 99,000 distinct CDR3 sequences, approximately 71% of them seen only once. The sequenced sample consisted of liver tumor tissue from sampling region 5. Subset defined: tumor region T5, tumor centre. Receptor source: a woman aged 60-70 years with primary liver carcinoma and hepatitis B virus infection.

The CDR3 region is CASSPGFVSMKGYTF. CDR3 in DNA: TGCGCCAGCAGCCCCGGTTTCGTGTCCATGAAGGGCTACACCTTC. The chain combines TRBV5-1 with TRBJ1-2; D unclear. Germline CDR1 SGHRS, CDR2 YFSETQ. V was clipped by 4 bases and J by 8 bases, with 21 bases between them. The CDR3 consists of 15 residues. Filled out from reference TRBV5-1 and TRBJ1-2, the complete variable domain reads KAGVTQTPRYLIKTRGQQVTLSCSPISGHRSVSWYQQTPGQGLQFLFEYFSETQRNKGNFPGRFSGRQFSNSRSEMNVSTLELGDSALYLCASSPGFVSMKGYTFGSGTRLTVV.

The chain employs TRBV29-1 and TRBJ2-2; D might be TRBD1 (5 bases). Per the germline V gene, CDR1 is SQVTM and CDR2 is ANQGSEA. The CDR3 length is 18 residues. Trimming shortened V by 7 bases and J by 0 bases, and 24 bases separated the two germline ends. CDR3 protein: CSARRSLGHGSNTGELFF. The CDR3 coding sequence is TGCAGCGCTCGCCGCTCCCTCGGACATGGATCGAACACCGGGGAGCTGTTTTTT.

For this clonotype: One end of the junction fails to match germline, which may point to a read error. The chain is built from TRBV5-4 and TRBJ2-2, with TRBD2 as a possible D gene (8 bases). Germline-derived CDR1 and CDR2 are SGHNT and YYREEE (reference sequence). CDR3 length: 14 residues. CDR3 loop: CAISGGQNTGELFF. The CDR3 DNA is TGTGCCATCAGCGGGGGACAGAATACCGGGGAGCTGTTTTTT.

This clonotype was seen ten or more times. The chain uses TRBV6-5 and TRBJ1-5; D may be TRBD1 (6 bases). The germline V gene has CDR1 MNHEY and CDR2 SVGAGI. The CDR3 contains 14 residues. With 6 bases removed from V and 5 bases from J, the gap between germline ends came to 14 bases. The CDR3 sequence is CASRRRGGHQPQHF. As DNA, the CDR3 is TGTGCCAGCAGGCGGCGGGGGGGGCATCAGCCCCAGCATTTT.

This clonotype appeared a few times. Since no conserved phenylalanine or tryptophan closes the CDR3, a read error is the likely cause. The rearrangement joins TRBV28 to TRBJ2-3; TRBD1 matches at 10 bases. The closer fit of TRBJ1-5 to the DNA end suggests the J call may be wrong. The CDR3 runs 16 residues. The germline V gene has CDR1 MDHEN and CDR2 SYDVKM. CDR3 nucleotides: TGTGCCTCGCACCCGGGACAGGGGTGGGGCACAGATACGCAGCATCTT. This sequence encodes CASHPGQGWGTDTQHL.

This chain connects TRBV2 to TRBJ2-1; tentatively, D is TRBD2 (6 bases). The CDR3 consists of 14 residues. Trimming stripped 4 bases from V and 0 bases from J, with 7 bases between. CDR1 is SNHLY and CDR2 is FYNNEI in the germline V gene. The CDR3 region is CASSGDCSYNEQFF. CDR3 coding DNA: TGTGCCAGCAGTGGGGACTGCTCCTACAATGAGCAGTTCTTC.

The V and J genes are TRBV7-9 and TRBJ2-3; tentatively, D is TRBD1 or TRBD2 (5 bases each). Germline assignment: CDR1 SEHNR and CDR2 FQNEAQ (reference sequence). The CDR3 loop spans 15 amino acids. Trimming removed 2 bases from V and 4 bases from J, with 13 bases in between. CDR3 coding DNA: TGTGCCAGCAGCTTATCGGGGCAGGAATCAGATACGCAGTATTTT. Amino acid sequence: CASSLSGQESDTQYF.

As concerns this clonotype: A much more abundant neighbour one base away suggests this may be a read error. The chain couples TRBV7-9 to TRBJ1-2; TRBD1 matches 7 bases. The germline CDR1 and CDR2 sequences are SEHNR and FQNEAQ (reference sequence). The V and J ends lost 5 bases and 5 bases, in that order; junction bases with no gene match: 8. The CDR3 consists of 14 residues. The CDR3 DNA follows: TGTGCCAGCAGCGGAACAGGGGACTCATATGGCTACACCTTC. It translates to CASSGTGDSYGYTF. Full variable domain (rest looked up from reference TRBV7-9 and TRBJ1-2): DTGVSQNPRHKITKRGQNVTFRCDPISEHNRLYWYRQTLGQGPEFLTYFQNEAQLEKSRLLSDRFSAERPKGSFSTLEIQRTEQGDSAMYLCASSGTGDSYGYTFGSGTRLTVV.

The chain carries TRBV20-1 and TRBJ2-7; TRBD2 is a possible D gene (6 bases). The V and J ends lost 6 bases and 3 bases respectively, with 24 bases between them. Per the germline V gene, CDR1 is DFQATT and CDR2 is SNEGSKA (reference sequence). CDR3 length: 16 residues. The CDR3, as DNA: TGCAGTGCGACGGCCCCGGTCGGGCTAGCGCACTACGAGCAGTACTTC. Protein product: CSATAPVGLAHYEQYF.

As regards this clonotype: The conserved phenylalanine or tryptophan normally closing the CDR3 is absent here, so this likely arose from a read error. The J gene is TRBJ2-1, the V gene TRBV6-5, with 7 bases aligning to TRBD2. V was pared by 5 bases and J by 9 bases, with 7 bases of the junction left unmatched. Germline CDR1 reads MNHEY; CDR2 reads SVGAGI. The CDR3 sequence is 13 residues long. This chain's CDR3 is CASSHGLDSEQFL. In nucleotides, the CDR3 is TGTGCCAGCAGTCACGGACTAGACAGTGAGCAGTTCTTA.

As regards this clonotype: Sequence at one end of the junction differs from germline and may be a read error. The chain carries TRBV11-2 and TRBJ2-3, with unresolved D. Germline values: CDR1 SGHAT, CDR2 FQNNGV. The CDR3 length is 14 residues. The CDR3 nucleotides are TGTGCCAGCAGCCGGCTGGGCGTCACATATACGCAGTATTTT. Its protein is CASSRLGVTYTQYF.